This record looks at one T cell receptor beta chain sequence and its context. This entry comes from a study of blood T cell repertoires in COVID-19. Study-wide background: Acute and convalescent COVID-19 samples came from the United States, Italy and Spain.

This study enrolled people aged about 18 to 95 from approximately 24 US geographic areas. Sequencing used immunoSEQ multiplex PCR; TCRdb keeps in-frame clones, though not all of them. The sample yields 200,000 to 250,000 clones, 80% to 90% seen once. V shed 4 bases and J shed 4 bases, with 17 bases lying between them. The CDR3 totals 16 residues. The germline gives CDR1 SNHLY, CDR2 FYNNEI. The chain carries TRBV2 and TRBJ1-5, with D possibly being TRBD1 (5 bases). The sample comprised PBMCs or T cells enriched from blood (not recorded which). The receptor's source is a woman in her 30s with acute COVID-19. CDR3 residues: CASSVSSVTVNQPQHF. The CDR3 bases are TGTGCCAGCAGTGTGAGCAGCGTGACAGTGAATCAGCCCCAGCATTTT.